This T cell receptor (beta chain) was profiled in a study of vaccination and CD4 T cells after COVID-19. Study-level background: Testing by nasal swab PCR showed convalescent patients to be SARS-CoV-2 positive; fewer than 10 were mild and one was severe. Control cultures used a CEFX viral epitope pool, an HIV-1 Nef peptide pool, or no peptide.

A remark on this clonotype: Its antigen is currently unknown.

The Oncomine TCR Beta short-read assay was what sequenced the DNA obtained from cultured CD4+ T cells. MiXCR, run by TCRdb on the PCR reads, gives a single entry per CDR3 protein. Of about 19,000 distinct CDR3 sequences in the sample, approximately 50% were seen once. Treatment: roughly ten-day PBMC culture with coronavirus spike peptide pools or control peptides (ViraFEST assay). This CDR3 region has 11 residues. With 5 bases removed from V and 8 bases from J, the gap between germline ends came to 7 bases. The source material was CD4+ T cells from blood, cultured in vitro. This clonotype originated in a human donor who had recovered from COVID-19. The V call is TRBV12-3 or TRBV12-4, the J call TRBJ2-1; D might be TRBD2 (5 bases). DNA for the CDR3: TGTGCCAGCAGTAAGAGGGATGAGCAGTTCTTC. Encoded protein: CASSKRDEQFF.